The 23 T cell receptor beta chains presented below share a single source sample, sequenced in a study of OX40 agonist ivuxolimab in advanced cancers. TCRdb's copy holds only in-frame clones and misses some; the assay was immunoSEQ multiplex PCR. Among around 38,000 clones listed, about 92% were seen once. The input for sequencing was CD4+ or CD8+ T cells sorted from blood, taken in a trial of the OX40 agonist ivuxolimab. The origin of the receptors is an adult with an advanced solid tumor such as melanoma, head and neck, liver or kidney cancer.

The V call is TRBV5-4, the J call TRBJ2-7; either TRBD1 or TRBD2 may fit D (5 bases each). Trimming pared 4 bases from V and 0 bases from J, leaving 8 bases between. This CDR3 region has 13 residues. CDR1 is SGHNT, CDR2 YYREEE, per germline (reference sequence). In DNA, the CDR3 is TGTGCCAGCAGCCAGGGACCCTCCTACGAGCAGTACTTC. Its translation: CASSQGPSYEQYF.

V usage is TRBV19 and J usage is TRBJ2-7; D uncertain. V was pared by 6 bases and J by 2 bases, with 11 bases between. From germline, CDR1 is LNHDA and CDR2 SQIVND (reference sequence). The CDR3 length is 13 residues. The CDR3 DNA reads TGTGCCAGTAGCCAAAGTCAAGCCTACGAGCAGTACTTC. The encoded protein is CASSQSQAYEQYF.

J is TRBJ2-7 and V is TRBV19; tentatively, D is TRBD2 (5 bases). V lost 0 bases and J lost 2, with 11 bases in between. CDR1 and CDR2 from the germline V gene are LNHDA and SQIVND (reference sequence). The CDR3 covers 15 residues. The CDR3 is CASSIEGGLTYEQYF. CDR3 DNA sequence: TGTGCCAGTAGTATAGAGGGCGGACTGACCTACGAGCAGTACTTC.

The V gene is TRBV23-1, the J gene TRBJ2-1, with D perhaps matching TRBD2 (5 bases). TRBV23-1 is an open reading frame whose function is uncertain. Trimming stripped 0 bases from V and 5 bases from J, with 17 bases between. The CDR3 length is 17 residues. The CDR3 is CASSQSRFRTPDNEQFF. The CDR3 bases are TGCGCCAGCAGTCAATCGAGGTTTAGGACTCCAGACAATGAGCAGTTCTTC.

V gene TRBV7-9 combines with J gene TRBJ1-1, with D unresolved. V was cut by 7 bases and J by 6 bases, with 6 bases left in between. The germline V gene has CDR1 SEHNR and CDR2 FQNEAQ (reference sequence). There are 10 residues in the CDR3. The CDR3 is CASTVSEAFF. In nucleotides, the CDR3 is TGTGCCAGCACGGTCTCTGAAGCTTTCTTT.

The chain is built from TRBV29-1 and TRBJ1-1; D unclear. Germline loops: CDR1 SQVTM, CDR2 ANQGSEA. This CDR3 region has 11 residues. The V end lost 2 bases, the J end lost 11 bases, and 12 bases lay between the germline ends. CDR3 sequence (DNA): TGCAGCGTTGAACCGAAACTGGGGGCTTTCTTT. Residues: CSVEPKLGAFF. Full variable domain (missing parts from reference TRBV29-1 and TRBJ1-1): SAVISQKPSRDICQRGTSLTIQCQVDSQVTMMFWYRQQPGQSLTLIATANQGSEATYESGFVIDKFPISRPNLTFSTLTVSNMSPEDSSIYLCSVEPKLGAFFGQGTRLTVV.

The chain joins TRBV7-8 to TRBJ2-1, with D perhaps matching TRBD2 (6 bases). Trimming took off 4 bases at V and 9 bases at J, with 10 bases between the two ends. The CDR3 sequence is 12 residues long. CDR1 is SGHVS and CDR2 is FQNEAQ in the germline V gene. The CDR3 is CASSSRTTEQFF. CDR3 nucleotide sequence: TGTGCCAGCAGCTCCCGGACTACTGAGCAGTTCTTC.

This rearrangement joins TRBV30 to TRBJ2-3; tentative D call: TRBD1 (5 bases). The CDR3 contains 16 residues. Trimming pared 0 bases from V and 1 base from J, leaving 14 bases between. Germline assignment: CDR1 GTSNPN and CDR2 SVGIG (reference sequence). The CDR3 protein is CAWSVGATRGTDTQYF. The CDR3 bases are TGTGCCTGGAGTGTTGGGGCGACTCGGGGCACAGATACGCAGTATTTT.

CDR3 bases: TGCGCCAGCAGCTTGGAGGGGAACTATGGCTACACCTTC. This encodes CASSLEGNYGYTF. The J gene is TRBJ1-2, the V gene TRBV5-1; a weak D match, TRBD1 (5 bases). CDR3 length: 13 residues. V was clipped by 0 bases and J by 2 bases, with 5 bases between them. Germline V lookup: CDR1 SGHRS, CDR2 YFSETQ.

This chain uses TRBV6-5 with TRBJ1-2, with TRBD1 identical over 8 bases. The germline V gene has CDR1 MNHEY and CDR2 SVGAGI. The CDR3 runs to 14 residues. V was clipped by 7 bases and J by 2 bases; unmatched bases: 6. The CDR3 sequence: CASTSRQGNYGYTF. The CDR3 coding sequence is TGTGCCAGCACCTCCCGACAGGGGAACTATGGCTACACCTTC.

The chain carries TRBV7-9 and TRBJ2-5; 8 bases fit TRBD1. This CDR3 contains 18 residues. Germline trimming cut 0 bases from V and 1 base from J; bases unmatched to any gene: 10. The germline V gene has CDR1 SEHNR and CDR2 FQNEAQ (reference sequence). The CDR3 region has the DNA TGTGCCAGCAGCTTAGCCTTCGGACAGGGAGATATCCAAGAGACCCAGTACTTC. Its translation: CASSLAFGQGDIQETQYF. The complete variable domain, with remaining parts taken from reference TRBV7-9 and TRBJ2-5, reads DTGVSQNPRHKITKRGQNVTFRCDPISEHNRLYWYRQTLGQGPEFLTYFQNEAQLEKSRLLSDRFSAERPKGSFSTLEIQRTEQGDSAMYLCASSLAFGQGDIQETQYFGPGTRLLVL.

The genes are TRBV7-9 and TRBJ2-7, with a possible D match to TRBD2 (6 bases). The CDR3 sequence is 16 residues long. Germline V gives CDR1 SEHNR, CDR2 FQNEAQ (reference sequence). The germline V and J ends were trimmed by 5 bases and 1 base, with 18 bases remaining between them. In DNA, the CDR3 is TGTGCCAGCAGCCCTTCATTACAAGGGAGGTCCTACGAGCAGTACTTC. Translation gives CASSPSLQGRSYEQYF.

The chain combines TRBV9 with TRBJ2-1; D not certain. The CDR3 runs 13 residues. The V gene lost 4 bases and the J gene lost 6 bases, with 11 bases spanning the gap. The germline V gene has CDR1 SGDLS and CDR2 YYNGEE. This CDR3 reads CASSFRLGNEQFF. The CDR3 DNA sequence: TGTGCCAGCAGCTTCCGACTCGGCAATGAGCAGTTCTTC.

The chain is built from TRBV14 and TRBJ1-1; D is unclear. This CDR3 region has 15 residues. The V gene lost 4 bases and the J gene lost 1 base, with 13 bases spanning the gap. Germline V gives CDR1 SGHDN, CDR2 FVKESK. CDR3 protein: CASSRTGPRNTEAFF. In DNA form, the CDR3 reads TGTGCCAGCAGCCGCACCGGGCCGCGGAACACTGAAGCTTTCTTT.

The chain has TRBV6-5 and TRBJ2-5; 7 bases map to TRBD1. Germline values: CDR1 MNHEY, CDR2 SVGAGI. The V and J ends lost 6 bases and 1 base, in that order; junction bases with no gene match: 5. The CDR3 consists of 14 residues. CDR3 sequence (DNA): TGTGCCAGCAGCCTGACAGGGATCCAAGAGACCCAGTACTTC. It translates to CASSLTGIQETQYF.

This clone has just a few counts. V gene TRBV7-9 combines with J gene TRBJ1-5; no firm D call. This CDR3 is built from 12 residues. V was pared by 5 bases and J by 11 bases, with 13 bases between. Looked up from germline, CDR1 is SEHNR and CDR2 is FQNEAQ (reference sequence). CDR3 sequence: CASSPLAEAQHF. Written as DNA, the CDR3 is TGTGCCAGCAGCCCCTTAGCGGAGGCCCAGCATTTT.

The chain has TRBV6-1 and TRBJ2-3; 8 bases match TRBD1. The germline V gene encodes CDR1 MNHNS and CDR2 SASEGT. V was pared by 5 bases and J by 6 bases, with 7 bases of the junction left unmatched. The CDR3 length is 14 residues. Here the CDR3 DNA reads TGTGCCAGCAGTCCACAGGGGGAGGTGGATACGCAGTATTTT. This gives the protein CASSPQGEVDTQYF.

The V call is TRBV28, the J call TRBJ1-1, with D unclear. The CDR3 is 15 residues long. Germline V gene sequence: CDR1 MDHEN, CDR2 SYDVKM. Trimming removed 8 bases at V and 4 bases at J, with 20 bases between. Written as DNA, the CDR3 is TGTGCCAGCTCCCTCGGGAAGGGATTGGGCACTGAAGCTTTCTTT. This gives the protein CASSLGKGLGTEAFF.

DNA of the CDR3: TGTGCCAGCACTACGGGACAGGAAAACACTGAAGCTTTCTTT. It encodes CASTTGQENTEAFF. The V call is TRBV6-5, the J call TRBJ1-1, with TRBD1 identical over 8 bases. V gave up 7 bases and J gave up 2 bases; unmatched junction bases: 6. This CDR3 comprises 14 residues. Germline values: CDR1 MNHEY, CDR2 SVGAGI.

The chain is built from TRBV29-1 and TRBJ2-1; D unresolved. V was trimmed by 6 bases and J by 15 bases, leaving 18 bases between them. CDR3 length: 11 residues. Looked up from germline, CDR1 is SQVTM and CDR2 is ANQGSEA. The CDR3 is CSVPLGVGSFF. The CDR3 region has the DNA TGCAGCGTCCCACTTGGTGTCGGATCGTTCTTC.

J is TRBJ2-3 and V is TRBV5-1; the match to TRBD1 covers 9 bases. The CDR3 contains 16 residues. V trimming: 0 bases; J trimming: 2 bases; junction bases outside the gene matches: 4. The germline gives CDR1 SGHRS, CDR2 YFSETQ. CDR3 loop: CASSLGQGGITDTQYF. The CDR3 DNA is TGCGCCAGCAGCTTGGGACAGGGGGGTATCACAGATACGCAGTATTTT. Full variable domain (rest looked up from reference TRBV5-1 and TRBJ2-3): KAGVTQTPRYLIKTRGQQVTLSCSPISGHRSVSWYQQTPGQGLQFLFEYFSETQRNKGNFPGRFSGRQFSNSRSEMNVSTLELGDSALYLCASSLGQGGITDTQYFGPGTRLTVL.

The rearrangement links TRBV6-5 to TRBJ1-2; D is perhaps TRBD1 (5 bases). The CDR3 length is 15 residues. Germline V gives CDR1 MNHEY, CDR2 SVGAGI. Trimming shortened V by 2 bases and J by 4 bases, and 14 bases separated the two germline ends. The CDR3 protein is CASSYADGGGYGYTF. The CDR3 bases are TGTGCCAGCAGTTACGCGGACGGCGGGGGCTATGGCTACACCTTC.

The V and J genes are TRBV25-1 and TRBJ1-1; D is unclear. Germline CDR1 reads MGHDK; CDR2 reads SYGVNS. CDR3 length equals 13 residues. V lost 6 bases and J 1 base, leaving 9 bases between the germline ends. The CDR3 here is CASRSARNTEAFF. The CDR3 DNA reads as TGTGCCAGCAGGAGTGCAAGGAACACTGAAGCTTTCTTT.